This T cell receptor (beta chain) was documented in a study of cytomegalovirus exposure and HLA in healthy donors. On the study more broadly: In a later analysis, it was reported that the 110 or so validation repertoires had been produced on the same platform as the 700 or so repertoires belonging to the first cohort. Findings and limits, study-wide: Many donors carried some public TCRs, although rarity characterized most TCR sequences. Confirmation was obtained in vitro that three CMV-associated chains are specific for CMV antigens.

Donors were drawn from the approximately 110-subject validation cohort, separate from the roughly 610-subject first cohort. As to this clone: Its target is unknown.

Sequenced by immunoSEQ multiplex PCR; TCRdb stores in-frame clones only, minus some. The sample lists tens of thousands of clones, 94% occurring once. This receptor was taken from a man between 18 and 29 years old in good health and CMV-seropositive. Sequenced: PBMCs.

In nucleotides, the CDR3 is TGTGCCAGCGACAAAACGGGGGTTTCCTACAATGAGCAGTTCTTC. It translates to CASDKTGVSYNEQFF. The gene calls are TRBV27 and TRBJ2-1; possibly TRBD2 for D (6 bases). CDR1 is MNHEY and CDR2 is SMNVEV in the germline V gene (reference sequence). V gave up 8 bases and J gave up 1 base, with 15 bases separating them. This CDR3 is 15 amino acids long.